This paragraph reports one TCR beta chain. The antigen is undetermined. The junction had 5 bases not matched to a gene; V was cut back by 4 bases and J by 0 bases. Germline V gene sequence: CDR1 SGDLS, CDR2 YYNGEE. The CDR3 runs 15 residues. The data were taken from a study of cytomegalovirus exposure and HLA in healthy donors. PCR was performed using 60 Vbeta and 13 Jbeta primers. Measured with immunoSEQ multiplex PCR; TCRdb has only the in-frame clones, and not every one. Of 90,000 to 140,000 clones in the sample, just over 75% were seen once. Notes on the study in general: It was reportedly the case that the classifier diagnosed cytomegalovirus status with high specificity and sensitivity.

The sequencing input was PBMCs. The chain joins TRBV9 to TRBJ2-5; 8 positions agree with TRBD2. The sequence derives from a man aged 40-49 years in good health and CMV-seropositive. CDR3: CASSPGGGNQETQYF. The CDR3 DNA reads TGTGCCAGCAGCCCCGGGGGGGGGAACCAAGAGACCCAGTACTTC.